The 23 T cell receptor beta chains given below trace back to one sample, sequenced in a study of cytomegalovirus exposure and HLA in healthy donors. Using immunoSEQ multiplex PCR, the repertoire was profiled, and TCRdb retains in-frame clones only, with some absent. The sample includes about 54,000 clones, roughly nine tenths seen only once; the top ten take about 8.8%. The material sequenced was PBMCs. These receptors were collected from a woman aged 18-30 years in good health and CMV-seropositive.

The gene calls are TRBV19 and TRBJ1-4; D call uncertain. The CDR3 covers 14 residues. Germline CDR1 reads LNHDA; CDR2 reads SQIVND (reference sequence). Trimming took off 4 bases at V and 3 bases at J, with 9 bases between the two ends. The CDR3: CASSTTEANEKLFF. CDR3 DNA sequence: TGTGCCAGTAGTACGACGGAGGCTAATGAAAAACTGTTTTTT.

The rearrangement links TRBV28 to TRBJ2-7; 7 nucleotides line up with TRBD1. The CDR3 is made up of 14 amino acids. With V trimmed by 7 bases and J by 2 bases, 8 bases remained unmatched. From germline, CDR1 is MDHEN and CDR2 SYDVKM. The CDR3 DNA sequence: TGTGCCAGCACCGAACGACAGGGCCCCTACGAGCAGTACTTC. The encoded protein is CASTERQGPYEQYF.

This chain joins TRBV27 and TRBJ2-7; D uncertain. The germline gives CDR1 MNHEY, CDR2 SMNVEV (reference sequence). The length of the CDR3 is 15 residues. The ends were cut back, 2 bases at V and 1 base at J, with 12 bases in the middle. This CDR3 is CASSLQFLKSYEQYF. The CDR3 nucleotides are TGTGCCAGCAGTTTACAGTTCTTAAAATCCTACGAGCAGTACTTC.

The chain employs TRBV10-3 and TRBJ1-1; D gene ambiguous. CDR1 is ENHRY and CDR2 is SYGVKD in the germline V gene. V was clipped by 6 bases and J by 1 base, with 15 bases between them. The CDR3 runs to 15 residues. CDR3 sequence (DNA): TGTGCCATCAGAGCAGGTCACGCTCCGAACACTGAAGCTTTCTTT. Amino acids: CAIRAGHAPNTEAFF.

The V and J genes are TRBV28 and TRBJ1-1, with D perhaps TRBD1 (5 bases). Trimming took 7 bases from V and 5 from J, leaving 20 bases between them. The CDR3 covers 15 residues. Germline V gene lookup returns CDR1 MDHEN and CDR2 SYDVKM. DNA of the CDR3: TGTGCCAGCACTTCGCCAAGTAGGGGTAGGACTGAAGCTTTCTTT. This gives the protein CASTSPSRGRTEAFF.

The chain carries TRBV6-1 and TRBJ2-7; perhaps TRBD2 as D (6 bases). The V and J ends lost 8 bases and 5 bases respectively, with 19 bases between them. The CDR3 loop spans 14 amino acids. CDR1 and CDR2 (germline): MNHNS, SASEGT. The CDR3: CASGGKTGRNEQYF. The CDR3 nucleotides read TGTGCCAGCGGGGGGAAGACGGGGAGGAACGAGCAGTACTTC.

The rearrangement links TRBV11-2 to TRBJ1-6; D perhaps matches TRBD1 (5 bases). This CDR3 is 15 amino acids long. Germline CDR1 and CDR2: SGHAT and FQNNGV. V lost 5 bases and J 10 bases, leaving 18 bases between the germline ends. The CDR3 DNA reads TGTGCCAGCAGCGATTGGACACGGAACCTATCACCCCTCCACTTT. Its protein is CASSDWTRNLSPLHF.

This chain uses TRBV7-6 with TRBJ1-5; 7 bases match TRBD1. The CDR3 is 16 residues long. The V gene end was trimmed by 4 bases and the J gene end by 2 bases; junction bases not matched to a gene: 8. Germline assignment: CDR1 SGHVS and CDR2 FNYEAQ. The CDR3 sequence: CASSSGTGDGNQPQHF. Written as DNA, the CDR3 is TGTGCCAGCAGCTCAGGCACAGGGGACGGCAATCAGCCCCAGCATTTT.

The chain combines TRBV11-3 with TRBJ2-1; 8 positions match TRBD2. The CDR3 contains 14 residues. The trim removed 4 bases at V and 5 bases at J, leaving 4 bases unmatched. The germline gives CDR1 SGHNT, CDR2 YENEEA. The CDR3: CASSSRGANNEQFF. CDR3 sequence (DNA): TGTGCCAGCAGCTCGCGGGGGGCCAACAATGAGCAGTTCTTC. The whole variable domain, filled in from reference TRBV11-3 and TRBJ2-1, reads EAGVVQSPRYKIIEKKQPVAFWCNPISGHNTLYWYLQNLGQGPELLIRYENEEAVDDSQLPKDRFSAERLKGVDSTLKIQPAELGDSAVYLCASSSRGANNEQFFGPGTRLTVL.

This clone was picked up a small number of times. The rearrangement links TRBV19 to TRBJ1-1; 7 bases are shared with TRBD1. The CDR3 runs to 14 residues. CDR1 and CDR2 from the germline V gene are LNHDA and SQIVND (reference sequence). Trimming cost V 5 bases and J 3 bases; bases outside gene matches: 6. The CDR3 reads CASSLRDSYTEAFF. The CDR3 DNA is TGTGCCAGTAGTCTTCGGGACAGTTACACTGAAGCTTTCTTT.

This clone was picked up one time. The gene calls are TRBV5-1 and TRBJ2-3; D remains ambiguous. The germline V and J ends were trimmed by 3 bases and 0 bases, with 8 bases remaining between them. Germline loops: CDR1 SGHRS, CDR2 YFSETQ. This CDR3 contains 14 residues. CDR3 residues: CASSSPTSTDTQYF. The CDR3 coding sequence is TGCGCCAGCAGCTCCCCTACTAGCACAGATACGCAGTATTTT.

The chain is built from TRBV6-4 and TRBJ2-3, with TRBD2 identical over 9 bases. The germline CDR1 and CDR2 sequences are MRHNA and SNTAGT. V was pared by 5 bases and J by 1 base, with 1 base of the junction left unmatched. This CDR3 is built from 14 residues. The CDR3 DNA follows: TGTGCCAGCAGTTTAGCGGGGGGCACAGATACGCAGTATTTT. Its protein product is CASSLAGGTDTQYF.

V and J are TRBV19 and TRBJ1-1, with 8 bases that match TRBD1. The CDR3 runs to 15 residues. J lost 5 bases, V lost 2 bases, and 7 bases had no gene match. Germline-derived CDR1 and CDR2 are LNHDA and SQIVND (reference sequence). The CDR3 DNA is TGTGCCAGTAGTATATTCGGGACAGGAAAGACTGAAGCTTTCTTT. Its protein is CASSIFGTGKTEAFF.

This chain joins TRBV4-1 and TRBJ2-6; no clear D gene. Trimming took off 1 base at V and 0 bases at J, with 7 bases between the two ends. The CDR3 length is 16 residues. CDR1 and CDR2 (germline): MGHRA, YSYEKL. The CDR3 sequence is CASSQVSGSGANVLTF. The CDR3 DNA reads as TGCGCCAGCAGCCAAGTTAGTGGCTCTGGGGCCAACGTCCTGACTTTC.

The CDR3 region is CASSLRWDRDRGELFF. DNA of the CDR3: TGTGCCAGCAGCCTCCGATGGGACAGGGATAGGGGGGAGCTGTTTTTT. The chain carries TRBV5-5 and TRBJ2-2; TRBD1 matches 9 bases. Per the germline V gene, CDR1 is SGHKS and CDR2 is YYEKEE (reference sequence). Trimming removed 4 bases from V and 8 bases from J; junction bases left unmatched: 12. The CDR3 length is 16 residues.

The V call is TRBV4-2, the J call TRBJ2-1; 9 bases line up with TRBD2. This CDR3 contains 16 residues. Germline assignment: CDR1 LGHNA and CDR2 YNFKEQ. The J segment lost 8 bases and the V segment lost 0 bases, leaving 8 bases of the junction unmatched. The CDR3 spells CASSQDASSGMDEQFF. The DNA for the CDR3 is TGTGCCAGCAGCCAAGATGCCTCTAGCGGGATGGATGAGCAGTTCTTC.

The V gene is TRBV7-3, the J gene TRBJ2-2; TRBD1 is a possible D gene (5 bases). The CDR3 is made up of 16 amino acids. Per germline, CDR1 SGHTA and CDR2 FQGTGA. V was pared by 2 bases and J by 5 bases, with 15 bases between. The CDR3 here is CASSLDSARRTGELFF. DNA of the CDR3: TGTGCCAGCAGCTTAGACAGCGCGAGAAGAACCGGGGAGCTGTTTTTT. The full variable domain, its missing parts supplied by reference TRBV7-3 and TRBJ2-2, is GAGVSQTPSNKVTEKGKYVELRCDPISGHTALYWYRQSLGQGPEFLIYFQGTGAADDSGLPNDRFFAVRPEGSVSTLKIQRTERGDSAVYLCASSLDSARRTGELFFGEGSRLTVL.

CDR3 sequence reads: CASSGQEAKNIQYF. CDR3 in DNA: TGTGCCAGCAGCGGACAGGAAGCCAAAAACATTCAGTACTTC. The chain uses TRBV6-5 and TRBJ2-4; 7 bases map to TRBD1. V was pared by 6 bases and J by 0 bases, with 2 bases of the junction left unmatched. CDR1 MNHEY and CDR2 SVGAGI come from the germline V gene. CDR3 length: 14 residues.

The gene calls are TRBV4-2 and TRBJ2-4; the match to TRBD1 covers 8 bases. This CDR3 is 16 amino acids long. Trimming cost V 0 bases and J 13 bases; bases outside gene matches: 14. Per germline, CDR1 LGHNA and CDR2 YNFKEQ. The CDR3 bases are TGTGCCAGCAGCCAAGAGGGTGGGACAGGTTGGGTGATACAGTACTTC. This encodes CASSQEGGTGWVIQYF.

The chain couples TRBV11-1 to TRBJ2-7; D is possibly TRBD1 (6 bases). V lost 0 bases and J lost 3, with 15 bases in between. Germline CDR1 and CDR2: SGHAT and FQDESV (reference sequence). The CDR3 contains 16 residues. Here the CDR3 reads CASSLALQGTNYEQYF. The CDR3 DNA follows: TGTGCCAGCAGCTTAGCCTTGCAGGGGACCAACTACGAGCAGTACTTC.

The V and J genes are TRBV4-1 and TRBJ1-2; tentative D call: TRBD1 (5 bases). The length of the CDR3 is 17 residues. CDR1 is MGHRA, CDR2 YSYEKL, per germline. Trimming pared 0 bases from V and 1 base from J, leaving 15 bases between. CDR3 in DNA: TGCGCCAGCAGCCAAGAGGATCACCCCGACAGTAACTATGGCTACACCTTC. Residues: CASSQEDHPDSNYGYTF.

As DNA, the CDR3 is TGCAGCGTTGGGGGTCAACAGGATAACTATGGCTACACCTTC. Its protein product is CSVGGQQDNYGYTF. V is TRBV29-1 and J is TRBJ1-2; perhaps TRBD1 as D (5 bases). Trimming removed 4 bases from V and 1 base from J, with 13 bases in between. CDR3 length: 14 amino acids. Germline values: CDR1 SQVTM, CDR2 ANQGSEA.

In DNA, the CDR3 is TGTGCCAGCAGCCGAGATACAGGGGATACTGAAGCTTTCTTT. Protein sequence: CASSRDTGDTEAFF. The J gene is TRBJ1-1, the V gene TRBV4-2, with 7 bases matching TRBD1. Germline V CDR1 and CDR2: LGHNA, YNFKEQ. This CDR3 contains 14 residues. With V trimmed by 4 bases and J by 5 bases, 7 bases remained unmatched.